Listed below are T cell receptor beta chains from one sample, sequenced in a study of control samples from healthy donors and cancer patients. Assay used: immunoSEQ multiplex PCR; TCRdb lists only in-frame clones, some missing. Here the sample spans 200,000 or so clones, just under 95% being singletons. Material: blood. These receptors came from a man aged 50 to 60 in good health. CDR3s include the opening cysteine and the closing phenylalanine or tryptophan. A D gene is named only where the DNA matches it firmly. Size values are once, few and many counts, or a class for expanded clones, and some rows have none.

d_gene	v_gene	abundance	j_gene	CDR3nt	CDR3aa
-	TRBV6-2/TRBV6-3	-	TRBJ1-1	TGTGCCAGCAGTCGAGGAGTGGGGAAAGCTTTCTTT	CASSRGVGKAFF
-	TRBV29-1	-	TRBJ2-3	TGCAGCGTGGAGGGGTCTATCAGGGGCACAGATACGCAGTATTTT	CSVEGSIRGTDTQYF
TRBD1	TRBV19	-	TRBJ1-2	TGTGCCAGTAGGAGACAGGGAACGGATGGCTACACCTTC	CASRRQGTDGYTF
TRBD1	TRBV29-1	-	TRBJ2-1	TGCAGCGTTTGCCGGGACAGGGGTCGTGAGCAGTTCTTC	CSVCRDRGREQFF
TRBD1	TRBV7-9	-	TRBJ1-2	TGTGCCAGCAGCTTAGGGTACAGGGGGCGCGACTATGGCTACACCTTC	CASSLGYRGRDYGYTF
-	TRBV25-1	-	TRBJ2-4	TGTGCCAGCAGTGAATATGAAGGGAAAAACATTCAGTACTTC	CASSEYEGKNIQYF
-	TRBV5-1	few	TRBJ1-2	TGCGCCAGCAAAAGGATCGTCGAGTCTTCTTCCTATGGCTACACCTTC	CASKRIVESSSYGYTF
-	TRBV6-5	-	TRBJ1-2	TGTGCCAGCAGTTCTAACTATGGCTACACCTTC	CASSSNYGYTF
TRBD2	TRBV3-1/TRBV3-2	once	TRBJ2-1	TGTGCCAGCAGCCCCGGTGGAGGAGCGGGGGGTTACTACAATGAGCAGTTCTTC	CASSPGGGAGGYYNEQFF
TRBD1	TRBV3-1/TRBV3-2	-	TRBJ1-1	TGTGCCAGCAGCCAAAGGTTGCCAGGGGGAAGTGTGAACACTGAAGCTTTCTTT	CASSQRLPGGSVNTEAFF
-	TRBV7-2	-	TRBJ1-3	TGTGCCAGCAGCTTACTCGGGGTCACCTCTGGAAACACCATATATTTT	CASSLLGVTSGNTIYF
-	TRBV5-5	-	TRBJ2-1	TGTGCCAGCAGCCTTCTAGCGCCCTACAATGAGCAGTTCTTC	CASSLLAPYNEQFF
-	TRBV19	-	TRBJ2-3	TGTGCCAGTAGCCTCAGGGGGGGCCAGGCAGATACGCAGTATTTT	CASSLRGGQADTQYF
-	TRBV15	-	TRBJ1-5	TGTGCCACCAGCAGAGATCGGGGAGGGGATAGCAATCAGCCCCAGCATTTT	CATSRDRGGDSNQPQHF
TRBD1	TRBV19	-	TRBJ1-2	TGTGCCAGTACCGGGACAGGGTTAGGAGTAGGCTATGGCTACACCTTC	CASTGTGLGVGYGYTF
-	TRBV5-6	-	TRBJ1-5	TGTGCCAGCAGCTTAGGCGACAGACTCAATCAGCCCCAGCATTTT	CASSLGDRLNQPQHF
-	TRBV19	once	TRBJ1-3	TGTGCCACCACCATAGGGAGAGAGGGAACCTCTGGAAACACCATATATTTT	CATTIGREGTSGNTIYF
-	TRBV7-9	-	TRBJ1-1	TGTGCCAGCATTCGGACGGCCGGAGAAGCTTTCTTT	CASIRTAGEAFF
-	TRBV2	-	TRBJ1-4	TGTGCCAGCATTTCAGGTACCGGGGACGCTGCAACTAATGAAAAACTGTTTTTT	CASISGTGDAATNEKLFF
-	TRBV7-8	-	TRBJ1-1	TGTGCCAGCAGCTTAGAGGCTTATCAGAACACTGAAGCTTTCTTT	CASSLEAYQNTEAFF
-	TRBV7-3	-	TRBJ2-7	TGTGCCAGCAGCTTTCCCGGGGGCGAGCAGTACTTC	CASSFPGGEQYF
-	TRBV5-5	-	TRBJ1-5	TGTGCCAGCAGCTTGTCTCAGCCTAGCAATCAGCCCCAGCATTTT	CASSLSQPSNQPQHF
-	TRBV5-1	-	TRBJ1-2	TGCGCCAGCAGCTTGGACAGGGTAGCCTACACCTTC	CASSLDRVAYTF
-	TRBV2	-	TRBJ2-3	TGTGCCAGCAGTGTGGGGGGAAAGACTAGCACAGATACGCAGTATTTT	CASSVGGKTSTDTQYF
TRBD2	TRBV24-1	-	TRBJ2-3	TGTGCCACCAGTGACGGACTAGCATCAGATACGCAGTATTTT	CATSDGLASDTQYF
-	TRBV24-1	-	TRBJ1-3	TGTGCCACCAGTGATTCGAGGGGTCCCGGAAACACCATATATTTT	CATSDSRGPGNTIYF
-	TRBV9	-	TRBJ1-2	TGTGCCAGCAGCCCCGGGACTGACGGCTACACCTTC	CASSPGTDGYTF
-	TRBV24-1	-	TRBJ2-5	TGTGCCACCAGTGATTCATTAGGACAGACCCCTCAAGAGACCCAGTACTTC	CATSDSLGQTPQETQYF
-	TRBV20-1	-	TRBJ2-3	TGCAGTGCTGCAGGGGTGGATACGCAGTATTTT	CSAAGVDTQYF
-	TRBV10-3	-	TRBJ1-1	TGTGCCACCCAAGGGGGGGTGACCACTGAAGCTTTCTTT	CATQGGVTTEAFF
TRBD1	TRBV28	-	TRBJ1-1	TGTGCCAGCAGTTTAGTAGGGGGCTCGGACACTGAAGCTTTCTTT	CASSLVGGSDTEAFF
TRBD1	TRBV5-1	-	TRBJ1-1	TGCGCCAGCAGCTCGGAGGGGGCGTCGAACACTGAAGCTTTCTTT	CASSSEGASNTEAFF
-	TRBV29-1	-	TRBJ1-2	TGCAGCGTTCGAGTTGGGTTGGGTAACTATGGCTACACCTTC	CSVRVGLGNYGYTF
TRBD2	TRBV7-9	-	TRBJ2-7	TGTGCCGGCAGCGGAACTAGCGGGGGGCTTGGCGAGCAGTACTTC	CAGSGTSGGLGEQYF
-	TRBV28	-	TRBJ1-2	TGTGCCAGCAGTTTCGGATCATATGGCTACACCTTC	CASSFGSYGYTF
TRBD1	TRBV4-3	-	TRBJ2-2	TGCGCCAGCAGCCAGCCCTTAGGGGGCGCGAACACCGGGGAGCTGTTTTTT	CASSQPLGGANTGELFF
-	TRBV14	-	TRBJ2-2	TGTGCCAGCAGCCAAGACGGGCCCTCCGACTCCGGGGAGCTGTTTTTT	CASSQDGPSDSGELFF
TRBD1	TRBV19	-	TRBJ2-6	TGTGCCAGTAGTACGGGACAGTACTCTGGGGCCAACGTCCTGACTTTC	CASSTGQYSGANVLTF
TRBD1	TRBV6-1	-	TRBJ2-1	TGTGCCAGCAGTGTTATCCGGGACAGAATTTACAATGAGCAGTTCTTC	CASSVIRDRIYNEQFF
-	TRBV10-3	-	TRBJ2-7	TGTGCCCTGAAACCGGGACGAAACTCCTACGAGCAGTACTTC	CALKPGRNSYEQYF
-	TRBV21-1	-	TRBJ2-2	TGTGCCAGCAGCAAGGGTCCTTGGATGAACGGGGAGCTGTTTTTT	CASSKGPWMNGELFF
-	TRBV28	-	TRBJ1-5	TGTGCCAGCAGTTCCTTCCTATTGGCAAGCAATCAGCCCCAGCATTTT	CASSSFLLASNQPQHF
-	TRBV5-1	-	TRBJ1-5	TGCGCCAGCAGCTTTCAGGGCGATCAGCCCCAGCATTTT	CASSFQGDQPQHF
TRBD1	TRBV27	-	TRBJ1-2	TGTGCCAGCAGGGTGCCGGGACAGGGGGCCGCTAACTATGGCTACACCTTC	CASRVPGQGAANYGYTF
-	TRBV11-2	-	TRBJ1-2	TGTGCCCTGTCGAGAGGGCCATACTATGGCTACACCTTC	CALSRGPYYGYTF
TRBD2	TRBV9	-	TRBJ2-3	TGTGCCAGCAGCGTAGCAGCGGGGGCCTCAGCAGATACGCAGTATTTT	CASSVAAGASADTQYF
TRBD2	TRBV7-3	-	TRBJ2-3	TGTGCCAGCAGCTACACCGGGACTAGCGGGGGGTCCACAGATACGCAGTATTTT	CASSYTGTSGGSTDTQYF